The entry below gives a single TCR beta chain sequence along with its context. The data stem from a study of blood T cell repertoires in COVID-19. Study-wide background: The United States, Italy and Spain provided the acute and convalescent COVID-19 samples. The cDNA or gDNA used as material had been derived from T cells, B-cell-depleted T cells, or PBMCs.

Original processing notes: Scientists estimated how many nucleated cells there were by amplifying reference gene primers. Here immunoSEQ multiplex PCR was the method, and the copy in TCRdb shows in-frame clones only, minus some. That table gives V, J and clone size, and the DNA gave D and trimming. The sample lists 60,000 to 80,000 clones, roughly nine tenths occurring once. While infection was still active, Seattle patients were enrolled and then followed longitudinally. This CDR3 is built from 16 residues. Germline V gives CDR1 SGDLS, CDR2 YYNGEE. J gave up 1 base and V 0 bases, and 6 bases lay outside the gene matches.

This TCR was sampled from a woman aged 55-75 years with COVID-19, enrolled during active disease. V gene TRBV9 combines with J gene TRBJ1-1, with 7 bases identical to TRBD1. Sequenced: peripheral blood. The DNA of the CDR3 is TGTGCCAGCAGCGTAGCGGGACAGATAGAGAACACTGAAGCTTTCTTT. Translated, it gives CASSVAGQIENTEAFF.